These 28 T cell receptor beta chains originate from one sample sequenced in a study of cytotoxic CD8 clonotypes in ibrutinib-treated CLL. Sequencing used immunoSEQ multiplex PCR; TCRdb keeps in-frame clones, though not all of them. The sample records about 130,000 clones, about 85% being singletons. Sample: PBMCs, taken after 24 months of ibrutinib treatment. The receptors here all came from a human donor with chronic lymphocytic leukemia.

The chain has TRBV6-5 and TRBJ1-1, with 10 bases aligning to TRBD1. The CDR3 sequence is 13 residues long. V shed 2 bases and J 7 bases; nucleotides not matched to a gene: 1. CDR1 and CDR2 from the germline V gene are MNHEY and SVGAGI. CDR3 protein: CASSYGQGVEAFF. The CDR3 DNA reads as TGTGCCAGCAGTTACGGACAGGGGGTTGAAGCTTTCTTT.

The J gene is TRBJ1-1, the V gene TRBV9, with 8 bases aligning to TRBD1. V lost 3 bases, J lost 3 bases, and 4 bases stayed unmatched. Germline V lookup: CDR1 SGDLS, CDR2 YYNGEE. The CDR3 spans 14 residues. Written as DNA, the CDR3 is TGTGCCAGCAGCGCGAGCAGGGGGCACACTGAAGCTTTCTTT. It encodes CASSASRGHTEAFF.

The chain links TRBV5-1 to TRBJ1-2; the D gene is possibly TRBD1 (5 bases). The CDR3 has 13 residues. CDR1 and CDR2 from the germline V gene are SGHRS and YFSETQ. The V and J ends lost 4 bases and 4 bases respectively, with 11 bases between them. The CDR3 reads CASSPGRTYGYTF. The CDR3 nucleotides read TGCGCCAGCAGCCCGGGACGGACCTATGGCTACACCTTC.

The chain couples TRBV27 to TRBJ2-3; D remains unclear. Trimming pared 2 bases from V and 2 bases from J, leaving 8 bases between. The CDR3 is 14 residues long. Germline assignment: CDR1 MNHEY and CDR2 SMNVEV (reference sequence). The CDR3 bases are TGTGCCAGCAGTTTAAAGGGATTCACAGATACGCAGTATTTT. This sequence encodes CASSLKGFTDTQYF.

The J gene is TRBJ2-5, the V gene TRBV11-1, with D possibly being TRBD2 (6 bases). V was shortened by 5 bases and J by 1 base, with 11 bases between the two germline ends. Germline CDR1 and CDR2: SGHAT and FQDESV (reference sequence). The CDR3 has 14 amino acids. The DNA for the CDR3 is TGTGCCAGCAGCCCTTCGGAGGGCCAAGAGACCCAGTACTTC. This gives the protein CASSPSEGQETQYF.

This clone was detected only a few times. The chain combines TRBV7-9 with TRBJ1-1, with D perhaps matching TRBD1 (5 bases). With 5 bases removed from V and 3 bases from J, the gap between germline ends came to 7 bases. This CDR3 spans 12 amino acids. CDR1 and CDR2 (germline): SEHNR, FQNEAQ (reference sequence). The CDR3 DNA reads as TGTGCCAGCAGCGCCAGGGACACTGAAGCTTTCTTT. Translation: CASSARDTEAFF.

This clone was counted a few times. This sequence joins TRBV19 and TRBJ1-1; 10 bases agree with TRBD1. J was trimmed by 3 bases and V by 4 bases; bases with no gene match: 5. CDR3 length: 15 residues. Germline V CDR1 and CDR2: LNHDA, SQIVND (reference sequence). The CDR3 DNA follows: TGTGCCAGTAGTACCGGGACAGGGGCGGACACTGAAGCTTTCTTT. This codes for CASSTGTGADTEAFF.

This chain's CDR3 is CASALWTDFTGELFF. The CDR3 bases are TGTGCTAGTGCCTTGTGGACGGATTTCACCGGGGAGCTGTTTTTT. V is TRBV12-5 and J is TRBJ2-2; D ambiguous. Germline-derived CDR1 and CDR2 are LGHNT and FRNRAP. The CDR3 is 15 residues long. V lost 7 bases to trimming and J lost 4 bases, with 16 bases between them.

J is TRBJ2-7 and V is TRBV9; the D is unclear. Germline V gene lookup returns CDR1 SGDLS and CDR2 YYNGEE. The CDR3 loop spans 13 amino acids. V was cut by 0 bases and J by 1 base, with 5 bases left in between. The CDR3 loop is CASSVAPSYEQYF. CDR3 in DNA: TGTGCCAGCAGCGTAGCGCCATCCTACGAGCAGTACTTC.

Note on this clone: This sample includes further DNA sequences coding for the same CDR3. The CDR3 is CASSVGPGVSYEQYF. Written as DNA, the CDR3 is TGTGCCAGCAGCGTAGGGCCAGGCGTCTCCTACGAGCAGTACTTC. The chain has TRBV9 and TRBJ2-7; no clear D gene. CDR1 is SGDLS and CDR2 is YYNGEE in the germline V gene. V lost 0 bases to trimming and J lost 0 bases, with 10 bases between them. The CDR3 consists of 15 residues.

The chain has TRBV12-5 and TRBJ1-1, with 8 positions matching TRBD1. CDR3 length: 16 amino acids. The germline CDR1 and CDR2 sequences are LGHNT and FRNRAP. The V segment lost 0 bases and the J segment 4 bases; nucleotides outside the gene matches: 7. The CDR3 coding sequence is TGTGCTAGTGGTTTGGTAGCAGGGGGCGGTGGCACTGAAGCTTTCTTT. Translation: CASGLVAGGGGTEAFF.

This clone was counted once. This sequence joins TRBV7-2 and TRBJ1-2; 10 positions agree with TRBD1. Germline CDR1 SGHTA, CDR2 FQGNSA. The ends lost 5 bases at V and 3 bases at J; junction bases unmatched: 6. The CDR3 is 15 residues long. The CDR3: CASSGGQGGHYGYTF. DNA for the CDR3: TGTGCCAGCAGCGGAGGACAGGGGGGTCACTATGGCTACACCTTC. Looking up the rest from reference TRBV7-2 and TRBJ1-2 gives the full variable domain: GAGVSQSPSNKVTEKGKDVELRCDPISGHTALYWYRQSLGQGLEFLIYFQGNSAPDKSGLPSDRFSAERTGGSVSTLTIQRTQQEDSAVYLCASSGGQGGHYGYTFGSGTRLTVV.

V is TRBV4-3 and J is TRBJ2-3; D is unresolved. The germline V gene has CDR1 LGHNA and CDR2 YSLEER. V gave up 1 base and J gave up 5 bases, with 7 bases separating them. This CDR3 region has 13 residues. This CDR3 is CASSQGPVDTQYF. In DNA, the CDR3 is TGCGCCAGCAGCCAAGGCCCGGTAGATACGCAGTATTTT.

The V and J genes are TRBV9 and TRBJ2-3, with D possibly being TRBD1 or TRBD2 (5 bases each). This CDR3 comprises 16 residues. The germline V gene encodes CDR1 SGDLS and CDR2 YYNGEE. Trimming left V 0 bases short and J 2 bases short, with 13 bases between. Written as DNA, the CDR3 is TGTGCCAGCAGCGTAGGCACGGGACGGAACACAGATACGCAGTATTTT. Encoded protein: CASSVGTGRNTDTQYF.

The chain is built from TRBV5-1 and TRBJ1-1; tentative D call: TRBD1 (6 bases). Germline CDR1 is SGHRS and CDR2 is YFSETQ. V lost 5 bases, J lost 7 bases, and 9 bases lay in between. The CDR3 loop spans 11 amino acids. The CDR3 region has the DNA TGCGCCAGCAGGAGGACAGATGAAGCTTTCTTT. Protein product: CASRRTDEAFF.

The V gene is TRBV20-1, the J gene TRBJ2-5; no firm D call. The CDR3 consists of 11 residues. Germline values: CDR1 DFQATT, CDR2 SNEGSKA (reference sequence). V was pared by 3 bases and J by 4 bases, with 6 bases between. Here the CDR3 reads CSASWIETQYF. DNA of the CDR3: TGCAGTGCTAGCTGGATAGAGACCCAGTACTTC.

The chain employs TRBV10-3 and TRBJ1-1; TRBD1 aligns across 8 bases. The germline gives CDR1 ENHRY, CDR2 SYGVKD. The CDR3 length is 17 residues. Trimming at V came to 0 bases and at J to 4 bases, leaving 10 bases not matched to a gene. The DNA for the CDR3 is TGTGCCATCAGTGAGTCGGCAGGGGGCCGGGTGGGCACTGAAGCTTTCTTT. Residues: CAISESAGGRVGTEAFF.

The sample holds one count of this clone. This sequence joins TRBV5-1 and TRBJ2-3; the D gene is possibly TRBD2 (6 bases). The germline V and J ends were trimmed by 4 bases and 0 bases, with 18 bases remaining between them. The CDR3 has 17 amino acids. The germline CDR1 and CDR2 sequences are SGHRS and YFSETQ. The CDR3 DNA sequence: TGCGCCAGCAGCGCCGGGGGACGTCGCTCTAGCACAGATACGCAGTATTTT. It translates to CASSAGGRRSSTDTQYF.

The chain recombines TRBV7-2 with TRBJ2-5; 8 bases agree with TRBD2. The CDR3 is made up of 15 amino acids. Germline CDR1 reads SGHTA; CDR2 reads FQGNSA. The junction had 5 bases not matched to a gene; V was cut back by 2 bases and J by 3 bases. This chain's CDR3 is CASSLLGTREETQYF. The DNA of the CDR3 is TGTGCCAGCAGCTTACTGGGGACTAGGGAAGAGACCCAGTACTTC.

The chain couples TRBV7-6 to TRBJ1-4; a possible D gene is TRBD1 (5 bases). The CDR3 consists of 14 residues. The V end was cut by 5 bases, the J end by 4 bases, with 11 bases between. Germline V gives CDR1 SGHVS, CDR2 FNYEAQ. CDR3 nucleotides: TGTGCCAGCAGCCTCGGGGGGGATAATGAAAAACTGTTTTTT. The encoded protein is CASSLGGDNEKLFF.

V usage is TRBV5-1 and J usage is TRBJ2-1; the D gene is possibly TRBD2 (5 bases). Germline CDR1 and CDR2: SGHRS and YFSETQ. This CDR3 has 16 amino acids. The ends were cut back, 4 bases at V and 7 bases at J, with 21 bases in the middle. For the CDR3, the DNA is TGCGCCAGCAGCGGCCGACTGACTCCCGGGGTTAATGAGCAGTTCTTC. The encoded protein is CASSGRLTPGVNEQFF. Combining the CDR3 with reference TRBV5-1 and TRBJ2-1 gives the whole variable domain KAGVTQTPRYLIKTRGQQVTLSCSPISGHRSVSWYQQTPGQGLQFLFEYFSETQRNKGNFPGRFSGRQFSNSRSEMNVSTLELGDSALYLCASSGRLTPGVNEQFFGPGTRLTVL.

The V gene is TRBV5-4, the J gene TRBJ2-3; tentative D call: TRBD2 (6 bases). CDR1 is SGHNT, CDR2 YYREEE, per germline (reference sequence). V lost 3 bases, J lost 0 bases, and 8 bases lay in between. The CDR3 length is 14 residues. CDR3 nucleotides: TGTGCCAGCAGCTCCGGGACTAGCACAGATACGCAGTATTTT. This encodes CASSSGTSTDTQYF.

The chain recombines TRBV12-5 with TRBJ1-1; tentative D call: TRBD1 (5 bases). Trimming cost V 5 bases and J 4 bases, with 20 bases left between them. The CDR3 spans 16 residues. CDR1 and CDR2 (germline): LGHNT, FRNRAP. The CDR3 region is CASGPITGLLGTEAFF. CDR3 sequence (DNA): TGTGCTAGTGGTCCCATTACGGGGCTTCTAGGCACTGAAGCTTTCTTT.

This clone appeared a few times. The V gene is TRBV11-2, the J gene TRBJ1-4, with TRBD1 as a possible D gene (6 bases). The V end lost 3 bases, the J end lost 5 bases, and 19 bases lay between the germline ends. Germline V lookup: CDR1 SGHAT, CDR2 FQNNGV. This CDR3 region has 17 residues. DNA for the CDR3: TGTGCCAGCAGCTTTTATCGGGGGCGCAGACAAAATGAAAAACTGTTTTTT. Amino acid sequence: CASSFYRGRRQNEKLFF.

This chain uses TRBV5-1 with TRBJ2-2, with 10 bases matching TRBD2. The V segment lost 0 bases and the J segment 1 base; nucleotides outside the gene matches: 0. This CDR3 is built from 16 residues. Germline CDR1 and CDR2: SGHRS and YFSETQ. The DNA of the CDR3 is TGCGCCAGCAGCTTGGGACTAGCGGGGAACACCGGGGAGCTGTTTTTT. It is translated as CASSLGLAGNTGELFF.

The V gene is TRBV18, the J gene TRBJ2-5; TRBD1 is a possible D gene (7 bases). CDR1 and CDR2 from the germline V gene are KGHSH and LQKENI. CDR3 length: 15 residues. Trimming pared 0 bases from V and 4 bases from J, leaving 12 bases between. CDR3 sequence reads: CASSPPSGGGETQYF. The DNA for the CDR3 is TGTGCCAGCTCACCACCGTCAGGGGGAGGAGAGACCCAGTACTTC.

The chain carries TRBV19 and TRBJ2-5; 7 bases are shared with TRBD2. This CDR3 has 14 residues. Germline CDR1 is LNHDA and CDR2 is SQIVND (reference sequence). V shed 3 bases and J 1 base; nucleotides not matched to a gene: 2. The CDR3 protein is CASSIWGGQETQYF. The CDR3 bases are TGTGCCAGTAGTATCTGGGGGGGCCAAGAGACCCAGTACTTC. The full variable domain, completed using reference TRBV19 and TRBJ2-5, is DGGITQSPKYLFRKEGQNVTLSCEQNLNHDAMYWYRQDPGQGLRLIYYSQIVNDFQKGDIAEGYSVSREKKESFPLTVTSAQKNPTAFYLCASSIWGGQETQYFGPGTRLLVL.

The CDR3 DNA reads as TGTGCCAGCTCACCACCGACAGGGCCTCTCTACGAGCAGTACTTC. Amino acids: CASSPPTGPLYEQYF. The chain recombines TRBV18 with TRBJ2-7; 7 positions match TRBD1. Germline CDR1 KGHSH, CDR2 LQKENI. V was clipped by 0 bases and J by 3 bases; unmatched bases: 5. This CDR3 region has 15 residues.